Below are 16 T cell receptor beta chains sequenced from a single sample in a study of CD8 T cells in Susac syndrome. The authors reverse transcribed roughly 0.5 to 1 ug RNA with random hexamers. Using its own MiXCR run on the immunoSEQ multiplex PCR reads, TCRdb lists one record per CDR3 protein. This table holds over 150,000 distinct CDR3 sequences, about 95% found once. The sample comprised CD4+ T cells from PBMCs. All receptors come from a human donor with multiple sclerosis.

The V and J genes are TRBV5-1 and TRBJ1-2; D gene uncertain. The CDR3 is 12 amino acids. The germline V and J ends were trimmed by 0 bases and 8 bases, with 8 bases remaining between them. Germline V gives CDR1 SGHRS, CDR2 YFSETQ. CDR3 sequence (DNA): TGCGCCAGCAGCTTGGACCACGACGGCTACACCTTC. Residues: CASSLDHDGYTF. Using reference TRBV5-1 and TRBJ1-2 for the parts outside the CDR3, the full variable domain is KAGVTQTPRYLIKTRGQQVTLSCSPISGHRSVSWYQQTPGQGLQFLFEYFSETQRNKGNFPGRFSGRQFSNSRSEMNVSTLELGDSALYLCASSLDHDGYTFGSGTRLTVV.

V usage is TRBV3-1 and J usage is TRBJ2-5, with 7 bases lining up with TRBD2. The trim removed 4 bases at V and 2 bases at J, leaving 10 bases unmatched. Germline lookup yields CDR1 LGHDT and CDR2 YNNKEL (reference sequence). CDR3 length equals 16 residues. CDR3 sequence: CASSPLRAGAQETQYF. In nucleotides, the CDR3 is TGTGCCAGCAGCCCCCTTAGGGCGGGAGCTCAAGAGACCCAGTACTTC.

This chain's CDR3 is CASSLEGSNEKLFF. DNA of the CDR3: TGTGCCAGCAGCTTAGAAGGGTCTAATGAAAAACTGTTTTTT. This chain connects TRBV7-9 to TRBJ1-4, with D hard to call. V was pared by 1 base and J by 3 bases, with 6 bases between. Germline V lookup: CDR1 SEHNR, CDR2 FQNEAQ (reference sequence). The CDR3 runs to 14 residues.

V gene TRBV15 combines with J gene TRBJ2-7; D is tentatively TRBD1 or TRBD2 (5 bases each). The CDR3 is 15 residues long. Per germline, CDR1 LNHNV and CDR2 YYDKDF (reference sequence). Trimming stripped 1 base from V and 4 bases from J, with 14 bases between. CDR3 in DNA: TGTGCCACCAGCAGAGGAGGGGACCTTGAGTACGAGCAGTACTTC. This sequence encodes CATSRGGDLEYEQYF.

The chain joins TRBV4-2 to TRBJ1-5, with 9 bases lining up with TRBD1. Looked up from germline, CDR1 is LGHNA and CDR2 is YNFKEQ. The CDR3 has 17 amino acids. Trimming cost V 1 base and J 3 bases; bases outside gene matches: 7. This chain's CDR3 is CASSQVRTGANNQPQHF. The CDR3 nucleotides read TGTGCCAGCAGCCAAGTGCGGACAGGGGCCAACAATCAGCCCCAGCATTTT.

The CDR3 coding sequence is TGCAGTGCTAGACAGGGGGCGGGGAACACTGAAGCTTTCTTT. Translation: CSARQGAGNTEAFF. J is TRBJ1-1 and V is TRBV20-1; 8 bases agree with TRBD1. Germline V gene data show CDR1 as DFQATT and CDR2 as SNEGSKA (reference sequence). V shed 2 bases, J shed 1 base, and the junction held 3 bases outside the gene matches. CDR3 length: 14 amino acids.

The J gene is TRBJ2-2, the V gene TRBV12-3 or TRBV12-4; D is unclear. This CDR3 has 13 amino acids. Trimming pared 3 bases from V and 1 base from J, leaving 3 bases between. The CDR3 sequence is CASSFRNTGELFF. The CDR3, as DNA: TGTGCCAGCAGTTTTAGGAACACCGGGGAGCTGTTTTTT.

The chain is built from TRBV24-1 and TRBJ1-2, with D possibly TRBD1 on 5 matching bases. V dropped 5 bases and J dropped 4 bases, with 10 bases sitting between them. The CDR3 has 13 residues. Germline V gene lookup returns CDR1 KGHDR and CDR2 SFDVKD. This chain's CDR3 is CATSGDPVYGYTF. Written as DNA, the CDR3 is TGTGCCACCAGTGGGGACCCTGTCTATGGCTACACCTTC.

The chain joins TRBV6-6 to TRBJ1-5; D call uncertain. CDR1 MNHNY and CDR2 SVGAGI come from the germline V gene (reference sequence). V shed 4 bases and J shed 7 bases, with 5 bases lying between them. The CDR3 length is 11 residues. CDR3 residues: CASSSSQPQHF. The CDR3 DNA reads as TGTGCCAGCAGTTCATCCCAGCCCCAGCATTTT.

The gene calls are TRBV5-1 and TRBJ2-3; no definite D call. Trimming shortened V by 4 bases and J by 2 bases, and 11 bases separated the two germline ends. Germline V gives CDR1 SGHRS, CDR2 YFSETQ. This CDR3 comprises 14 residues. Here the CDR3 reads CASSGPEPTDTQYF. The CDR3 nucleotides are TGCGCCAGCAGCGGCCCCGAGCCCACAGATACGCAGTATTTT. The whole variable domain, remainder taken from reference TRBV5-1 and TRBJ2-3, is KAGVTQTPRYLIKTRGQQVTLSCSPISGHRSVSWYQQTPGQGLQFLFEYFSETQRNKGNFPGRFSGRQFSNSRSEMNVSTLELGDSALYLCASSGPEPTDTQYFGPGTRLTVL.

This clonotype was counted only a few times. V usage is TRBV30 and J usage is TRBJ2-1, with 8 bases aligning to TRBD2. The V gene end was trimmed by 3 bases and the J gene end by 2 bases; junction bases not matched to a gene: 3. The germline V gene has CDR1 GTSNPN and CDR2 SVGIG (reference sequence). This CDR3 is 14 amino acids long. The CDR3 DNA reads TGTGCCTGGAGCCAGACTAGCGCCTACAATGAGCAGTTCTTC. This translates into CAWSQTSAYNEQFF.

This chain links TRBV20-1 with TRBJ2-7, with D unclear. Trimming pared 6 bases from V and 1 base from J, leaving 16 bases between. CDR1 and CDR2 (germline): DFQATT, SNEGSKA (reference sequence). CDR3 length: 14 amino acids. The CDR3 reads CSASKGSSSYEQYF. The CDR3 DNA is TGCAGTGCATCCAAGGGCAGTTCGTCCTACGAGCAGTACTTC.

The rearrangement links TRBV20-1 to TRBJ2-7; 11 positions agree with TRBD2. Germline V gene lookup returns CDR1 DFQATT and CDR2 SNEGSKA (reference sequence). The CDR3 is 14 amino acids. Losses at the gene ends were 6 bases for V and 5 bases for J; bases not matched to a gene: 9. CDR3 amino acids: CSATYTSGSHEQYF. The CDR3, as DNA: TGCAGTGCAACCTATACTAGCGGGAGTCACGAGCAGTACTTC.

V and J are TRBV5-1 and TRBJ1-6; 11 bases map to TRBD1. V trimming: 4 bases; J trimming: 7 bases; junction bases outside the gene matches: 4. The length of the CDR3 is 15 residues. Germline CDR1 and CDR2: SGHRS and YFSETQ. This chain's CDR3 is CASSEGTGGNSPLHF. The CDR3 DNA is TGCGCCAGCAGCGAGGGGACAGGGGGAAATTCACCCCTCCACTTT.

The CDR3 loop is CASTPRWAAGELFF. CDR3 nucleotide sequence: TGTGCCAGCACCCCGCGGTGGGCCGCCGGGGAGCTGTTTTTT. The chain carries TRBV27 and TRBJ2-2, with D uncertain. Germline V gene data show CDR1 as MNHEY and CDR2 as SMNVEV (reference sequence). Trimming removed 7 bases at V and 6 bases at J, with 15 bases between. This CDR3 is built from 14 residues.

The V gene is TRBV3-1, the J gene TRBJ2-5; D perhaps matches TRBD1 (5 bases). V lost 11 bases and J 2 bases, leaving 15 bases between the germline ends. Per the germline V gene, CDR1 is LGHDT and CDR2 is YNNKEL (reference sequence). The CDR3 runs 13 residues. DNA for the CDR3: TGTGCCTGGGGCAGCCGTGGTCAAGAGACCCAGTACTTC. Amino acids: CAWGSRGQETQYF.